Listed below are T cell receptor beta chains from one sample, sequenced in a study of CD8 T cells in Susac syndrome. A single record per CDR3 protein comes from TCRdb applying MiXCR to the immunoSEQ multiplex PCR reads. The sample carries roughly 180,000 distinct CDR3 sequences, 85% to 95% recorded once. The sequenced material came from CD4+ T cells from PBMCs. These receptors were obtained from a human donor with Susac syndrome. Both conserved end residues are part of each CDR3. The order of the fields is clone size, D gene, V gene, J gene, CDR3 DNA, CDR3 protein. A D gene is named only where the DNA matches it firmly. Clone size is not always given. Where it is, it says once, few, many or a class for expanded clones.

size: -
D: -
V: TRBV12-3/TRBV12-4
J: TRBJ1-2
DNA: TGTGCCAGCACCAAGACAGGCTCCTATGGCTACACCTTC
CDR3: CASTKTGSYGYTF

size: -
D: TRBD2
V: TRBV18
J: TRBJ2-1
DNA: TGTGCCAGCTCACCGAGCCCGGGAGGGCCCCATGAGCAGTTCTTC
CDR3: CASSPSPGGPHEQFF

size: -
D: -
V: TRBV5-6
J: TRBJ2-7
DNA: TGTGCCAGCAGCTACGTCAGGGGCGGCTACGAGCAGTACTTC
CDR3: CASSYVRGGYEQYF

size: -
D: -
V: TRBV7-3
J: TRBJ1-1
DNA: TGTGCCAGCAGCTTAATGGACCAGGCGGAAGCTTTCTTT
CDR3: CASSLMDQAEAFF

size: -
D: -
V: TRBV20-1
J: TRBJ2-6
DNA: TGCAGTGCTCCCGTTCCTGGGGCCAACGTCCTGACTTTC
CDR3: CSAPVPGANVLTF

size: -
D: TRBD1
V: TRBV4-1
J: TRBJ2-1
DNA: TGCGCCAGCAGCCTTCGTAGGGGAAGGGGGCCTGGCACTGAGCAGTTCTTC
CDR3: CASSLRRGRGPGTEQFF

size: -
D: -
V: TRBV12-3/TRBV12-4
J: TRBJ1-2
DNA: TGTGCCAGCAGTGCAGACAGGTTGGGTGGCTACACCTTC
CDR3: CASSADRLGGYTF

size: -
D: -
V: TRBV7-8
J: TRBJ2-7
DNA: TGTGCCAGCAGTTACCGGGACGGAACCTACGAGCAGTACTTC
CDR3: CASSYRDGTYEQYF

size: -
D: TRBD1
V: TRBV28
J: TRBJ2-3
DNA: TGTGCCAGCAGTTCTGTACGGACAGGGACCTCAGATACGCAGTATTTT
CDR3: CASSSVRTGTSDTQYF

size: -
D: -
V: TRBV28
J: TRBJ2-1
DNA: TGTGCCAGTTGGGGGGCCCATGAGCAGTTCTTC
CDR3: CASWGAHEQFF

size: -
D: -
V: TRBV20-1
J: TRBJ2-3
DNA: TGCAGTGCTAGAGCACCCAGCACAGATACGCAGTATTTT
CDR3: CSARAPSTDTQYF

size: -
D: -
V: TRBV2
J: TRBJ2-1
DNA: TGTGCCAGCAAAGCCAGCATGGGGAATGAGCAGTTCTTC
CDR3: CASKASMGNEQFF

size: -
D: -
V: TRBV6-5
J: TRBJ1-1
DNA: TGTGCCAGCAACAACCCTCCGGGTACTGAAGCTTTCTTT
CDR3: CASNNPPGTEAFF

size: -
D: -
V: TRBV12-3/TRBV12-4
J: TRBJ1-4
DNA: TGTGCCAGCAGTCTCGTCTCGATAAATGAAAAACTGTTTTTT
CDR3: CASSLVSINEKLFF

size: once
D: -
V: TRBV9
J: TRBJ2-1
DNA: TGTGCCAGCAGCGCGGGTAATGAGCAGTTCTTC
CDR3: CASSAGNEQFF

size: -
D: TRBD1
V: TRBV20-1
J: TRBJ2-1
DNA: TGCAGTGCTAACAGGGGCGATAGAGAGCAGTTCTTC
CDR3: CSANRGDREQFF

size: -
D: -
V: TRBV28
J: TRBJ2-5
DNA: TGTGCCAGCAGACTCGATGGGACCCAGTACTTC
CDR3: CASRLDGTQYF

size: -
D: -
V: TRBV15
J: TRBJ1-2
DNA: TGTGCCACCAGCAGAGATAGGGAGGGAAGCTATGGCTACACCTTC
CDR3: CATSRDREGSYGYTF

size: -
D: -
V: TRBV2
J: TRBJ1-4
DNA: TGTGCCAGCAGTGCCGAGACAAGTAATACCGAAAAACTGTTTTTT
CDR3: CASSAETSNTEKLFF

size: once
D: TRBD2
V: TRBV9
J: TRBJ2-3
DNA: TGTGCCAGCAGCGTCGGACTAGCGGGAGGCACAGATACGCAGTATTTT
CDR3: CASSVGLAGGTDTQYF

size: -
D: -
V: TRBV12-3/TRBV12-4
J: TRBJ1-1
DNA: TGTGCCAGCAGCATTCCCGGGGCCAACACTGAAGCTTTCTTT
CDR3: CASSIPGANTEAFF

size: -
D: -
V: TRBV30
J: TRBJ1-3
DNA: TGTGCCTGGAGTGGAACAGCATACGGAAACACCATATATTTT
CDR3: CAWSGTAYGNTIYF

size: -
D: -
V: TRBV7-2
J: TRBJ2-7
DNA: TGTGCCAGCAGCTTACGGGAAGGGTCCTTTTCCGAGCAGTACTTC
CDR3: CASSLREGSFSEQYF

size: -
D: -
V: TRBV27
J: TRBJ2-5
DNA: TGTGCCAGCAGTTTATCCCTCGGGACAAAACAAGAGACCCAGTACTTC
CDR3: CASSLSLGTKQETQYF

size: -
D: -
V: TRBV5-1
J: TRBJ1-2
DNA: TGCGCCAGCAGCTACTCGGACTTTCGCCCGGTGGGCTACACCTTC
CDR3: CASSYSDFRPVGYTF

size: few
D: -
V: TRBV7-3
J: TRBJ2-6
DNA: TGTGCCAGCAGCTCGGACAGCTCTGGGGCCAACGTCCTGACTTTC
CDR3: CASSSDSSGANVLTF

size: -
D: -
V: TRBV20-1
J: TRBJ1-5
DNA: TGCAGTGCTAGAGATTACAGGGAACAGCCCCAGCATTTT
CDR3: CSARDYREQPQHF

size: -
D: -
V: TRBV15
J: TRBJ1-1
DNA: TGTGCCACCAGCAGAATCCCCGAGGGGCCCACTGAAGCTTTCTTT
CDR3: CATSRIPEGPTEAFF

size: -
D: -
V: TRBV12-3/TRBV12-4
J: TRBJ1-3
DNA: TGTGCCAGCAGATTCGGACAGCTCTCTGGAAACACCATATATTTT
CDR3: CASRFGQLSGNTIYF

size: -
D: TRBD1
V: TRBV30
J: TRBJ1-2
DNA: TGTGCCCTCGACAGGGTTGGTAACTATGGCTACACCTTC
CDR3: CALDRVGNYGYTF

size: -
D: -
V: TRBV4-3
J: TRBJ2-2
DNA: TGCGCCAGCAGCCAAGAGGGGCAGGCCTTAACCGGGGAGCTGTTTTTT
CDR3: CASSQEGQALTGELFF

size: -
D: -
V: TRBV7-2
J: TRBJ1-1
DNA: TGTGCCAGCAGCTTATTAGTTAGTCTAGGGGACACTGAAGCTTTCTTT
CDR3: CASSLLVSLGDTEAFF

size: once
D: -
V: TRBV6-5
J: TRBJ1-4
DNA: TGTGCCAGCAGTTGGCGTGGCAGTAGAGGTGAAAAACTGTTTTTT
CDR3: CASSWRGSRGEKLFF

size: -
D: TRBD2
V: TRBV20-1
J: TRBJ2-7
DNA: TGCAGTGCTAGCGGCGCGGGACTAGCGGGTAGGAGCTCCTACGAGCAGTACTTC
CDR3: CSASGAGLAGRSSYEQYF

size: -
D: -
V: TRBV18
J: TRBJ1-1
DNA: TGTGCCAGCTCACCACTACAGGGAGGGCGGAACACTGAAGCTTTCTTT
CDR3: CASSPLQGGRNTEAFF

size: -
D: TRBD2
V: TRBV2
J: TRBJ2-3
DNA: TGTGCCAGCAGCCCCCCGGGAGGGCCGGAAGATACGCAGTATTTT
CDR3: CASSPPGGPEDTQYF

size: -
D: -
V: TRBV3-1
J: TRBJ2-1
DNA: TGTGCCAGCAGCCGGTCCACGGAGCAGTTCTTC
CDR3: CASSRSTEQFF

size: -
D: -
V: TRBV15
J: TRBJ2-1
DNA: TGTGCCACCAGCAGAGATCCACGGAATGAGCAGTTCTTC
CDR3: CATSRDPRNEQFF

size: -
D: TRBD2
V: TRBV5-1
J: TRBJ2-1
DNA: TGCGCCAGCAGCTTGTTTGCGAGCCAGCGGGGGTCCTACAATGAGCAGTTCTTC
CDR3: CASSLFASQRGSYNEQFF

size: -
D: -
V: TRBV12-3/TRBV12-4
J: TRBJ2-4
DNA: TGTGCCAGCAGTTTTGGGGTCAGGATTCAGTACTTC
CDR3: CASSFGVRIQYF

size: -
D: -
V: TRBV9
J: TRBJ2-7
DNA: TGTGCCAGCAGCGTAGCTTGGAGGCAGGACTACGAGCAGTACTTC
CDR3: CASSVAWRQDYEQYF

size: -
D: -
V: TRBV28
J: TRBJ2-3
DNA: TGTGCCAGCAGTGGTAGCGGTATAGATACGCAGTATTTT
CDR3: CASSGSGIDTQYF

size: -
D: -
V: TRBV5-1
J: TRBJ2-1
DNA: TGCGCCAGCAGCTTGGGGTCAGGGGTAAGGAATGAGCAGTTCTTC
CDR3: CASSLGSGVRNEQFF

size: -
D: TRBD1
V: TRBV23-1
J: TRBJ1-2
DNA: TGCGCCAGCAGTCTCCCGGGACAGGCCACCCCGATAAACTATGGCTACACCTTC
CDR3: CASSLPGQATPINYGYTF

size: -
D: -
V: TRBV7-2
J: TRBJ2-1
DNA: TGTGCCAGCAGCGATCCCGACAGCTACAATGAGCAGTTCTTC
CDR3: CASSDPDSYNEQFF